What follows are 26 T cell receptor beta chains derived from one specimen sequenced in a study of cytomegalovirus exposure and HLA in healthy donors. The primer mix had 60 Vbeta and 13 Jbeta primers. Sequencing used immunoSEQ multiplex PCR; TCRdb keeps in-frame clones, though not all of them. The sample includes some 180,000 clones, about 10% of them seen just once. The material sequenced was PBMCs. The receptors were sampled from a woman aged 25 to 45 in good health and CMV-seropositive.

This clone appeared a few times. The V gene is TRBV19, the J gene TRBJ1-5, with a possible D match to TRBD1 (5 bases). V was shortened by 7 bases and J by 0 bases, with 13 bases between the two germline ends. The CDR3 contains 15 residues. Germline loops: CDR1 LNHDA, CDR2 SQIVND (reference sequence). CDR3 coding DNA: TGTGCCAGTACTACAGGAGCTTATAGCAATCAGCCCCAGCATTTT. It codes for CASTTGAYSNQPQHF.

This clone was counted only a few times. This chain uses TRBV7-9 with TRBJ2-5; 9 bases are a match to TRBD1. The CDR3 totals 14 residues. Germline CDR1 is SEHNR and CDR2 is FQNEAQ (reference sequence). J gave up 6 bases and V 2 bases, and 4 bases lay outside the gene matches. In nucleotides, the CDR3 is TGTGCCAGCAGCTTAACAGGGGGCGAAAAGACCCAGTACTTC. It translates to CASSLTGGEKTQYF.

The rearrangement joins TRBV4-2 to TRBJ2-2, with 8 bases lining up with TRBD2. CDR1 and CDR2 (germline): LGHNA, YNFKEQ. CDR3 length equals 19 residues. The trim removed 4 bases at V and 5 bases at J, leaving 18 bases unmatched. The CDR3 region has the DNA TGTGCCAGCAGCCGCCTCCCGGCCCGGGAGGGCCTGGGAACCGGGGAGCTGTTTTTT. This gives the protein CASSRLPAREGLGTGELFF.

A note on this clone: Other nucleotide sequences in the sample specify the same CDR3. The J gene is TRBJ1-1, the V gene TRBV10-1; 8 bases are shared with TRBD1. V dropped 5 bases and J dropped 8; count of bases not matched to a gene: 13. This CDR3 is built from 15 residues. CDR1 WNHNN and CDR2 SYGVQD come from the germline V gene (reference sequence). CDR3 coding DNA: TGCGCCAGCAGTCCAGGGACAGGCCTCCCCCGCGAAGCTTTCTTT. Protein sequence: CASSPGTGLPREAFF.

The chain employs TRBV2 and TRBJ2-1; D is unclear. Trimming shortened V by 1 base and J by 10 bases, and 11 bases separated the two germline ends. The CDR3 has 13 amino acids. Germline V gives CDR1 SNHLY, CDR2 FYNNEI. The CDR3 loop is CASSEGGFGEQFF. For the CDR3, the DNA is TGTGCCAGCAGTGAAGGAGGCTTCGGGGAGCAGTTCTTC.

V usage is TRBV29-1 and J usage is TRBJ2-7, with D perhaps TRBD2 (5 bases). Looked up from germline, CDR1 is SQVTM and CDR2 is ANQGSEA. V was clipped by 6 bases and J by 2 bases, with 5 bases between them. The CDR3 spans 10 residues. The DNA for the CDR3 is TGCAGCGTCGGGACCTACGAGCAGTACTTC. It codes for CSVGTYEQYF.

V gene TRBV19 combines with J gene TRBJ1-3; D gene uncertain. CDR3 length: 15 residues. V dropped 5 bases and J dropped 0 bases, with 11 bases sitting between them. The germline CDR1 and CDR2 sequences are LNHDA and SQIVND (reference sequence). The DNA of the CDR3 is TGTGCCAGTAGTCCCGCCCTACTCTCTGGAAACACCATATATTTT. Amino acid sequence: CASSPALLSGNTIYF.

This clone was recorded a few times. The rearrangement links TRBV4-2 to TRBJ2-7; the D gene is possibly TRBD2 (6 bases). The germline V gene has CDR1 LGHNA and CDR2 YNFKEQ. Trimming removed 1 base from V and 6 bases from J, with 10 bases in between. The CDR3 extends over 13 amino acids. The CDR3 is CASSQVLGGEQYF. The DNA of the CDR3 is TGTGCCAGCAGCCAAGTGTTGGGGGGCGAGCAGTACTTC.

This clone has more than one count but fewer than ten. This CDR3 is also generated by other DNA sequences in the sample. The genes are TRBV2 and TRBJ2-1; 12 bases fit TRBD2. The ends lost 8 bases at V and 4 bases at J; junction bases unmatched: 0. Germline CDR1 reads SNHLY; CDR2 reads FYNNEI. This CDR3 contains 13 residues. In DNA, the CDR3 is TGTGCCAGCGGACTAGCGGGGTACAATGAGCAGTTCTTC. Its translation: CASGLAGYNEQFF.

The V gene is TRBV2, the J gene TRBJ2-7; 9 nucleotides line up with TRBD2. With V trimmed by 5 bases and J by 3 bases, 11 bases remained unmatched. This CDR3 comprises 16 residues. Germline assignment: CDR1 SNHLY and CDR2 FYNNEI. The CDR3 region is CASSLLSGSGNYEQYF. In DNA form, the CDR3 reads TGTGCCAGCAGTCTTCTTAGCGGGAGTGGTAACTACGAGCAGTACTTC.

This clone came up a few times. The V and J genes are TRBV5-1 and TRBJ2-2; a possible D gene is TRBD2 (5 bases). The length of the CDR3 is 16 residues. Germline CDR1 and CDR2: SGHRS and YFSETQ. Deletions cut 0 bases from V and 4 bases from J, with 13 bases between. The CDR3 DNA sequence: TGCGCCAGCAGCTTGGTGTTGAGGGCGGGCACCGGGGAGCTGTTTTTT. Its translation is CASSLVLRAGTGELFF.

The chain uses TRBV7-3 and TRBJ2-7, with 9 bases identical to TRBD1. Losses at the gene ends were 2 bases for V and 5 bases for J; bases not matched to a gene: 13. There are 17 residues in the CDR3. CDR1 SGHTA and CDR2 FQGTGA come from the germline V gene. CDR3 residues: CASSLYPPGQGGDEQYF. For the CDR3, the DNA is TGTGCCAGCAGCTTATACCCACCGGGACAGGGAGGGGACGAGCAGTACTTC.

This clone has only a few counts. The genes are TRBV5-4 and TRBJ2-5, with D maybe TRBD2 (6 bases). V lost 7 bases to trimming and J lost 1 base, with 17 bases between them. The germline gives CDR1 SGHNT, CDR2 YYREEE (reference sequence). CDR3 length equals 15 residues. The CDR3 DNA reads TGTGCCAGCGGAAAGGAGGTGGGGGGCCAAGAGACCCAGTACTTC. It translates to CASGKEVGGQETQYF.

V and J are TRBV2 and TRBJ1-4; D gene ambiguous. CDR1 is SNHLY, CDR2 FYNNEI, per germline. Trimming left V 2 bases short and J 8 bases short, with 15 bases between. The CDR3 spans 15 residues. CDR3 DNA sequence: TGTGCCAGCAGTGAACGGGTCTCAGAGGTAGAAAAACTGTTTTTT. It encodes CASSERVSEVEKLFF.

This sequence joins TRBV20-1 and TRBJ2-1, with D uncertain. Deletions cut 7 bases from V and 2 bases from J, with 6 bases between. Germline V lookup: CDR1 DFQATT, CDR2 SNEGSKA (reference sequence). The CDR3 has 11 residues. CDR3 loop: CSVFPYNEQFF. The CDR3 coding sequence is TGCAGTGTCTTTCCCTACAATGAGCAGTTCTTC.

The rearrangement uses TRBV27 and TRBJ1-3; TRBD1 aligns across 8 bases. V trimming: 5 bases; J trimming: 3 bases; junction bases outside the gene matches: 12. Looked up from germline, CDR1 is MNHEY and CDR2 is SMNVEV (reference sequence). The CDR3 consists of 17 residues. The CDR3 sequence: CASSALRQGAHGNTIYF. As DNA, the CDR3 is TGTGCCAGCAGTGCCCTGAGGCAGGGGGCGCATGGAAACACCATATATTTT.

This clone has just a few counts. The CDR3 bases are TGTGCCATCAGTGGTGGTGCGAGAGGCACTGAAGCTTTCTTT. The encoded protein is CAISGGARGTEAFF. The rearrangement uses TRBV10-3 and TRBJ1-1; D is unclear. V gave up 4 bases and J gave up 4 bases, with 13 bases separating them. The CDR3 has 14 amino acids. Germline assignment: CDR1 ENHRY and CDR2 SYGVKD.

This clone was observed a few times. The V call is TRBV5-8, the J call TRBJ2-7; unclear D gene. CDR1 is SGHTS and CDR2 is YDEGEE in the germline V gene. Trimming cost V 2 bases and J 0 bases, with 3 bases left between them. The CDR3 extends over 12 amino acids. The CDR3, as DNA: TGTGCCAGCAGCTTATACTCCTACGAGCAGTACTTC. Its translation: CASSLYSYEQYF.

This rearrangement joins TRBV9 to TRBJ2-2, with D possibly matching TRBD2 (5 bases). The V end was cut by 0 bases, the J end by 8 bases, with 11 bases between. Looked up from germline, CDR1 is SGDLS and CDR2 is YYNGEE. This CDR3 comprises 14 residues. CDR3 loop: CASSVESRGGELFF. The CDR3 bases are TGTGCCAGCAGCGTAGAAAGTAGAGGGGGGGAGCTGTTTTTT. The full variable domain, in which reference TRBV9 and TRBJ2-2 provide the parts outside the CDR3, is DSGVTQTPKHLITATGQRVTLRCSPRSGDLSVYWYQQSLDQGLQFLIQYYNGEERAKGNILERFSAQQFPDLHSELNLSSLELGDSALYFCASSVESRGGELFFGEGSRLTVL.

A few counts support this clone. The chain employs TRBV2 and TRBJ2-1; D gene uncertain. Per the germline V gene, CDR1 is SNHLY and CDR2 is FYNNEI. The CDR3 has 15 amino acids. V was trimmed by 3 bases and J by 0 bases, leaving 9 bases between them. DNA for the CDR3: TGTGCCAGCAGTGACATTGGCGGCTCCTACAATGAGCAGTTCTTC. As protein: CASSDIGGSYNEQFF.

The CDR3 DNA reads as TGTGCCAGCAGCTCCTCCCGGACAGGCCCGAACACTGAAGCTTTCTTT. This encodes CASSSSRTGPNTEAFF. The V and J genes are TRBV7-3 and TRBJ1-1; 7 bases match TRBD1. The CDR3 extends over 16 amino acids. V gave up 4 bases and J gave up 1 base; unmatched junction bases: 9. Per germline, CDR1 SGHTA and CDR2 FQGTGA.

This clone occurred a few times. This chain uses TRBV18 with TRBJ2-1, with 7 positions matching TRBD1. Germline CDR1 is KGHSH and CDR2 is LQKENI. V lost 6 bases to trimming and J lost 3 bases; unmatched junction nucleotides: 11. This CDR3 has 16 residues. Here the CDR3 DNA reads TGTGCCAGCTCTCCCAGGACAGGAGGAGGCTACAATGAGCAGTTCTTC. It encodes CASSPRTGGGYNEQFF.

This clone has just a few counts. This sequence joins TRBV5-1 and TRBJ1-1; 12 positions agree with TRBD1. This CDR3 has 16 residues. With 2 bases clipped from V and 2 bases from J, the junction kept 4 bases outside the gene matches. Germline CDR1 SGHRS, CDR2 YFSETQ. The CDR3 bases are TGCGCCAGCAGCTTATCCGGGACAGGGGGCAACACTGAAGCTTTCTTT. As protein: CASSLSGTGGNTEAFF.

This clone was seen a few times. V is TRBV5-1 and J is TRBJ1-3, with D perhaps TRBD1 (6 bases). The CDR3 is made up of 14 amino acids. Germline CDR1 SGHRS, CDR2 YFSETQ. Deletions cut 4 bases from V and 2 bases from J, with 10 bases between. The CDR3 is CASSPGTPGNTIYF. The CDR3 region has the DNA TGCGCCAGCAGCCCCGGGACACCTGGAAACACCATATATTTT.

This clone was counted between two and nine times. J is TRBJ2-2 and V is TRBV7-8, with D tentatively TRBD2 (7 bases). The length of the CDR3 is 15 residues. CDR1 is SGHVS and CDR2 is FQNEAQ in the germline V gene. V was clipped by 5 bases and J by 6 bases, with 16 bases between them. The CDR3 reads CASSPPQGGSGELFF. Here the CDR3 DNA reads TGTGCCAGCAGCCCCCCACAGGGAGGGTCCGGGGAGCTGTTTTTT.

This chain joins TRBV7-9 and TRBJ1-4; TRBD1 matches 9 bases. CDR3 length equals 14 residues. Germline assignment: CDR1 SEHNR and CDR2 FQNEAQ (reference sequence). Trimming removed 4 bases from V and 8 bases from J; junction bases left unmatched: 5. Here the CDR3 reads CASSSGTGFEKLFF. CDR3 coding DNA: TGTGCCAGCAGCTCCGGGACAGGGTTCGAAAAACTGTTTTTT.